A single sample is the source of the 21 T cell receptor beta chains below, sequenced in a study of OX40 agonist ivuxolimab in advanced cancers. Libraries were prepared by immunoSEQ multiplex PCR; TCRdb keeps only in-frame clonotypes and omits some of them. Of tens of thousands of clones in the sample, 94% were seen once. The sequences come from CD4+ or CD8+ T cells sorted from blood, collected in a trial of the OX40 agonist ivuxolimab. These receptors originate from an adult with an advanced solid tumor such as melanoma, head and neck, liver or kidney cancer.

This clone has only one observation. The chain is built from TRBV5-1 and TRBJ2-1; TRBD2 matches 12 bases. Germline-derived CDR1 and CDR2 are SGHRS and YFSETQ. J gave up 5 bases and V 3 bases, and 6 bases lay outside the gene matches. The CDR3 extends over 16 amino acids. CDR3 region: CASSSLTSGGHNEQFF. CDR3 sequence (DNA): TGCGCCAGCAGCTCACTGACTAGCGGGGGCCACAATGAGCAGTTCTTC.

V usage is TRBV28 and J usage is TRBJ1-5; 8 nucleotides line up with TRBD1. CDR3 size: 16 residues. CDR1 is MDHEN and CDR2 is SYDVKM in the germline V gene. V trimming: 7 bases; J trimming: 0 bases; junction bases outside the gene matches: 8. Written as DNA, the CDR3 is TGTGCCAGCACCGAGGACAGGGCATATAGCAATCAGCCCCAGCATTTT. Protein product: CASTEDRAYSNQPQHF.

CDR3 sequence reads: CASSFKGLGTEAFF. The CDR3, as DNA: TGTGCCAGCAGCTTCAAAGGTTTAGGCACTGAAGCTTTCTTT. The chain has TRBV7-9 and TRBJ1-1; D uncertain. Deletions cut 3 bases from V and 4 bases from J, with 12 bases between. From germline, CDR1 is SEHNR and CDR2 FQNEAQ (reference sequence). The CDR3 runs to 14 residues.

This chain uses TRBV5-6 with TRBJ1-1; D perhaps matches TRBD1 (6 bases). CDR1 and CDR2 from the germline V gene are SGHDT and YYEEEE. The CDR3 loop spans 15 amino acids. V dropped 0 bases and J dropped 5 bases, with 14 bases sitting between them. CDR3 DNA: TGTGCCAGCAGCTTGGTCCTGGGAGGGGGGACTGAAGCTTTCTTT. Its protein is CASSLVLGGGTEAFF. Together with reference TRBV5-6 and TRBJ1-1, the CDR3 gives the full variable domain: DAGVTQSPTHLIKTRGQQVTLRCSPKSGHDTVSWYQQALGQGPQFIFQYYEEEERQRGNFPDRFSGHQFPNYSSELNVNALLLGDSALYLCASSLVLGGGTEAFFGQGTRLTVV.

This clone was detected only once. J is TRBJ1-5 and V is TRBV27; no clear D. Trimming cost V 5 bases and J 6 bases, with 11 bases left between them. The CDR3 covers 13 residues. Germline CDR1 reads MNHEY; CDR2 reads SMNVEV (reference sequence). CDR3 sequence reads: CASSIGGFQPQHF. Written as DNA, the CDR3 is TGTGCCAGCAGTATCGGTGGGTTTCAGCCCCAGCATTTT.

This clone appeared a single time. The rearrangement joins TRBV29-1 to TRBJ1-2; a possible D gene is TRBD1 (6 bases). Trimming shortened V by 6 bases and J by 8 bases, and 16 bases separated the two germline ends. Germline V CDR1 and CDR2: SQVTM, ANQGSEA. CDR3 length: 12 amino acids. The CDR3 loop is CSVALGGYGYTF. The CDR3 nucleotides read TGCAGCGTGGCACTAGGGGGTTACGGCTACACCTTC.

The chain joins TRBV7-2 to TRBJ2-1, with TRBD2 matching 7 bases. The germline V gene has CDR1 SGHTA and CDR2 FQGNSA. The CDR3 sequence is 13 residues long. V lost 8 bases to trimming and J lost 8 bases; unmatched junction nucleotides: 9. Written as DNA, the CDR3 is TGTGCCAGCTGGGAGCGGAGCGGGGATGAGCAGTTCTTC. Translating it yields CASWERSGDEQFF.

This chain connects TRBV6-5 to TRBJ1-2; TRBD1 might be the D (5 bases). Trimming pared 5 bases from V and 1 base from J, leaving 8 bases between. Germline V gene sequence: CDR1 MNHEY, CDR2 SVGAGI. This CDR3 is 13 amino acids long. The CDR3 DNA reads as TGTGCCAGCAGTGTACAGGTTAACTATGGCTACACCTTC. The encoded protein is CASSVQVNYGYTF.

A remark on this clone: At one end the junction does not follow the germline gene, possibly because of a read error. The chain recombines TRBV14 with TRBJ2-4, with 10 bases identical to TRBD1. The CDR3 is 11 amino acids. CDR1 SGHDN and CDR2 FVKESK come from the germline V gene. Here the CDR3 DNA reads TGTGCCAGCAGCCAAGAGGACAGGGGGGACTTC. Protein sequence: CASSQEDRGDF.

The chain is built from TRBV9 and TRBJ2-1; D may correspond to TRBD1 or TRBD2 (5 bases each). Germline CDR1 reads SGDLS; CDR2 reads YYNGEE. The CDR3 is made up of 14 amino acids. Trimming stripped 5 bases from V and 5 bases from J, with 14 bases between. The CDR3 nucleotides are TGTGCCAGCAGTGACGGGGCCTCAAACAATGAGCAGTTCTTC. This gives the protein CASSDGASNNEQFF.

This rearrangement joins TRBV7-9 to TRBJ1-5; the D is unclear. The CDR3 has 15 residues. V lost 1 base and J 2 bases, leaving 9 bases between the germline ends. The V gene's germline CDR1 is SEHNR and CDR2 FQNEAQ (reference sequence). The CDR3 is CASSLGSPGNQPQHF. DNA for the CDR3: TGTGCCAGCAGCTTAGGCTCTCCGGGCAATCAGCCCCAGCATTTT.

The chain is built from TRBV4-3 and TRBJ1-1; D unresolved. The germline gives CDR1 LGHNA, CDR2 YSLEER. With 1 base removed from V and 1 base from J, the gap between germline ends came to 10 bases. The CDR3 is made up of 15 amino acids. The CDR3 nucleotides read TGCGCCAGCAGCCAAGGGAGTACGGAGAACACTGAAGCTTTCTTT. This gives the protein CASSQGSTENTEAFF.

This rearrangement joins TRBV6-1 to TRBJ2-7, with D perhaps TRBD1 (6 bases). Trimming removed 4 bases from V and 4 bases from J, with 11 bases in between. CDR3 length equals 13 residues. CDR1 is MNHNS and CDR2 is SASEGT in the germline V gene. CDR3 sequence reads: CASSGTDRYEQYF. The CDR3 DNA is TGTGCCAGCAGTGGAACCGACAGGTACGAGCAGTACTTC.

The chain combines TRBV4-1 with TRBJ1-2; the D gene is possibly TRBD1 (5 bases). CDR1 is MGHRA, CDR2 YSYEKL, per germline. CDR3 length: 15 amino acids. Trimming removed 0 bases at V and 8 bases at J, with 16 bases between. The CDR3 nucleotides are TGCGCCAGCAGCCAAGACCGTCAGGGAACACGGGGCTACACCTTC. Its translation is CASSQDRQGTRGYTF.

The rearrangement joins TRBV5-6 to TRBJ2-3; D may be TRBD1 or TRBD2 (5 bases each). Germline V gene sequence: CDR1 SGHDT, CDR2 YYEEEE. The V gene lost 0 bases and the J gene lost 2 bases, with 10 bases spanning the gap. CDR3 length equals 15 residues. CDR3 in DNA: TGTGCCAGCAGCTTGGGTGGGGGAAACACAGATACGCAGTATTTT. Translated, it gives CASSLGGGNTDTQYF.

V gene TRBV5-1 combines with J gene TRBJ2-7; D tentatively reads TRBD1 or TRBD2 (5 bases each). V lost 0 bases and J 3 bases, leaving 10 bases between the germline ends. The germline V gene has CDR1 SGHRS and CDR2 YFSETQ. This CDR3 comprises 14 residues. DNA for the CDR3: TGCGCCAGCAGCTTGGTCGGGGCTCTCTACGAGCAGTACTTC. Protein sequence: CASSLVGALYEQYF.

This sequence joins TRBV4-3 and TRBJ2-1, with 8 bases matching TRBD2. CDR3 length equals 16 residues. J gave up 4 bases and V 0 bases, and 5 bases lay outside the gene matches. The germline CDR1 and CDR2 sequences are LGHNA and YSLEER. The CDR3 DNA reads as TGCGCCAGCAGCCAAGATTGGGCTAGCGGGTACAATGAGCAGTTCTTC. Encoded protein: CASSQDWASGYNEQFF.

The sample holds one count of this clone. The rearrangement uses TRBV11-2 and TRBJ1-2, with D possibly TRBD1 on 6 matching bases. The CDR3 runs 15 residues. Germline CDR1 reads SGHAT; CDR2 reads FQNNGV. Deletions cut 1 base from V and 8 bases from J, with 17 bases between. CDR3 protein: CASSLAGRGTSGYTF. CDR3 nucleotide sequence: TGTGCCAGCAGCTTAGCCGGCAGGGGAACGTCGGGCTACACCTTC.

This clone is a singleton in its sample. The chain links TRBV28 to TRBJ2-1; tentatively, D is TRBD1 or TRBD2 (5 bases each). Per the germline V gene, CDR1 is MDHEN and CDR2 is SYDVKM. This CDR3 is 16 amino acids long. V lost 2 bases, J lost 9 bases, and 20 bases lay in between. This CDR3 is CASSLLGTYDGSEQFF. CDR3 sequence (DNA): TGTGCCAGCAGTTTACTCGGGACCTACGATGGGAGTGAGCAGTTCTTC.

This chain connects TRBV19 to TRBJ2-3; a weak D match, TRBD2 (7 bases). V lost 4 bases to trimming and J lost 3 bases, with 11 bases between them. In germline, CDR1 is LNHDA, CDR2 SQIVND (reference sequence). The length of the CDR3 is 14 residues. Here the CDR3 reads CASSSGGWTDTQYF. The CDR3 DNA reads as TGTGCCAGTAGTAGCGGGGGCTGGACAGATACGCAGTATTTT.

The V call is TRBV11-2, the J call TRBJ2-2; possibly TRBD1 for D (6 bases). The CDR3 extends over 14 amino acids. V gave up 1 base and J gave up 6 bases, with 9 bases separating them. CDR1 is SGHAT, CDR2 FQNNGV, per germline. The CDR3 is CASSLVRGAGELFF. CDR3 sequence (DNA): TGTGCCAGCAGCTTAGTCAGGGGCGCCGGGGAGCTGTTTTTT.